The 29 T cell receptor beta chains in this list originate from one sample, sequenced in a study of T-cell reconstitution after alpha-beta-depleted transplantation in children. Using unique molecular identifiers, the investigators prepared the TCRbeta library. TCRdb re-called the PCR reads with MiXCR, one entry per CDR3 protein. In the table there are over 400,000 distinct CDR3 sequences, 43% of which are singletons. The specimen comprised PBMCs, sampled before TCRalphabeta/CD19-depleted stem cell transplant. These receptors came from a girl aged 2 to 10 with aplastic anemia, due to receive a stem cell transplant.

This chain connects TRBV5-1 to TRBJ2-1; 10 positions agree with TRBD2. From germline, CDR1 is SGHRS and CDR2 YFSETQ. V was pared by 9 bases and J by 4 bases, with 7 bases of the junction left unmatched. The CDR3 length is 14 residues. The CDR3 nucleotides read TGCGCCACCGCCCAACTAGCGGGATACAATGAGCAGTTCTTC. It specifies CATAQLAGYNEQFF.

The CDR3: CSGRGGENTEAFF. As DNA, the CDR3 is TGCAGTGGAAGGGGCGGGGAAAACACTGAAGCTTTCTTT. This chain uses TRBV20-1 with TRBJ1-1; D possibly corresponds to TRBD1 (5 bases). This CDR3 contains 13 residues. Trimming stripped 7 bases from V and 2 bases from J, with 14 bases between. Germline values: CDR1 DFQATT, CDR2 SNEGSKA (reference sequence).

In this sample, this clonotype turned up a few times. V and J are TRBV20-1 and TRBJ2-3, with D uncertain. Germline V CDR1 and CDR2: DFQATT, SNEGSKA (reference sequence). Trimming left V 5 bases short and J 1 base short, with 10 bases between. This CDR3 contains 13 residues. CDR3 in DNA: TGCAGTGCTTATACTGGACGCACAGATACGCAGTATTTT. It yields the protein CSAYTGRTDTQYF.

The chain uses TRBV29-1 and TRBJ2-5; maybe TRBD2 (5 bases). The CDR3 loop spans 13 amino acids. Trimming left V 8 bases short and J 3 bases short, with 16 bases between. Germline V CDR1 and CDR2: SQVTM, ANQGSEA. The CDR3 sequence is CSYKGSHKETQYF. The CDR3 DNA reads TGCAGCTACAAAGGGAGCCACAAAGAGACCCAGTACTTC.

The chain has TRBV29-1 and TRBJ1-2, with TRBD1 as a possible D gene (6 bases). The CDR3 extends over 11 amino acids. Trimming took 4 bases from V and 4 from J, leaving 7 bases between them. In germline, CDR1 is SQVTM, CDR2 ANQGSEA. DNA of the CDR3: TGCAGCGTTGTGGACAGCTATGGCTACACCTTC. It encodes CSVVDSYGYTF. The full variable domain, rest sourced from reference TRBV29-1 and TRBJ1-2, is SAVISQKPSRDICQRGTSLTIQCQVDSQVTMMFWYRQQPGQSLTLIATANQGSEATYESGFVIDKFPISRPNLTFSTLTVSNMSPEDSSIYLCSVVDSYGYTFGSGTRLTVV.

On this clonotype: The junction departs from the called germline gene at one end, perhaps through a read error. CDR3 in DNA: TGCAGTGCCACGCTAGCGGGGGCAGATACGCAGTATTTC. Amino acid sequence: CSATLAGADTQYF. This sequence joins TRBV20-1 and TRBJ2-3, with TRBD2 matching 10 bases. The CDR3 is 13 residues long. Per germline, CDR1 DFQATT and CDR2 SNEGSKA (reference sequence).

The chain is built from TRBV10-3 and TRBJ2-3; TRBD2 matches at 12 bases. V shed 6 bases, J shed 6 bases, and the junction held 1 base outside the gene matches. Germline V gives CDR1 ENHRY, CDR2 SYGVKD. The CDR3 contains 13 residues. The CDR3 reads CAISGTSGDTQYF. The CDR3 nucleotides read TGTGCCATCAGCGGGACTAGCGGGGATACGCAGTATTTT.

This clonotype has only one observation. The chain carries TRBV7-6 and TRBJ2-3; D is ambiguous. V was pared by 0 bases and J by 2 bases, with 15 bases between. The germline V gene encodes CDR1 SGHVS and CDR2 FNYEAQ. The CDR3 covers 17 residues. The CDR3: CASSLAQVSKHTDTQYF. CDR3 nucleotides: TGTGCCAGCAGCTTAGCGCAGGTCTCTAAGCACACAGATACGCAGTATTTT.

The genes are TRBV20-1 and TRBJ2-7; 8 bases align to TRBD1. Unmatched junction bases numbered 10, after V lost 6 bases and J lost 3 bases. The CDR3 is made up of 14 amino acids. Germline loops: CDR1 DFQATT, CDR2 SNEGSKA (reference sequence). CDR3 in DNA: TGCAGTGCCTCAGCAGGACAGGGTTACTACGAGCAGTACTTC. Protein product: CSASAGQGYYEQYF.

V is TRBV12-3 or TRBV12-4 and J is TRBJ2-7; D unresolved. Trimming took 8 bases from V and 0 from J, leaving 11 bases between them. The CDR3 is 13 residues long. The CDR3 region has the DNA TGTGCCAGCTTCGAGAAAAGCTCCTACGAGCAGTACTTC. It encodes CASFEKSSYEQYF.

The rearrangement uses TRBV20-1 and TRBJ2-6; 12 bases map to TRBD2. Germline CDR1 reads DFQATT; CDR2 reads SNEGSKA (reference sequence). J gave up 3 bases and V 4 bases, and 10 bases lay outside the gene matches. The CDR3 is 18 residues long. As DNA, the CDR3 is TGCAGTGCTACCCACGCTAGCGGGAGGGCCCGTGGGGCCAACGTCCTGACTTTC. It specifies CSATHASGRARGANVLTF.

The chain uses TRBV6-5 and TRBJ2-1; no definite D call. The CDR3 is 14 amino acids. Germline assignment: CDR1 MNHEY and CDR2 SVGAGI. The V gene lost 2 bases and the J gene lost 8 bases, with 13 bases spanning the gap. Here the CDR3 reads CASSYETPTDEQFF. The CDR3 nucleotides are TGTGCCAGCAGTTACGAGACACCCACCGATGAGCAGTTCTTC.

The chain recombines TRBV4-1 with TRBJ1-1; a possible D gene is TRBD1 (5 bases). The germline CDR1 and CDR2 sequences are MGHRA and YSYEKL. Trimming removed 0 bases from V and 2 bases from J, with 10 bases in between. The CDR3 sequence is 15 residues long. CDR3: CASSQDGGGNTEAFF. The CDR3 coding sequence is TGCGCCAGCAGCCAAGATGGCGGGGGAAACACTGAAGCTTTCTTT.

This clonotype was detected ten times or more. V usage is TRBV10-3 and J usage is TRBJ2-1; D possibly corresponds to TRBD2 (6 bases). V shed 0 bases and J shed 2 bases, with 8 bases lying between them. The CDR3 is 15 amino acids. The germline CDR1 and CDR2 sequences are ENHRY and SYGVKD. The DNA of the CDR3 is TGTGCCATCAGTGAGTCCCCGGGAGCCTACAATGAGCAGTTCTTC. Residues: CAISESPGAYNEQFF.

This clonotype was seen ten or more times. The rearrangement uses TRBV7-2 and TRBJ2-7, with D possibly TRBD1 on 5 matching bases. The CDR3 extends over 14 amino acids. Germline CDR1 is SGHTA and CDR2 is FQGNSA. V was shortened by 3 bases and J by 6 bases, with 15 bases between the two germline ends. CDR3 sequence reads: CASSLVRALSEQYF. As DNA, the CDR3 is TGTGCCAGCAGCTTGGTCAGGGCCCTCTCCGAGCAGTACTTC. Filled out from reference TRBV7-2 and TRBJ2-7, the complete variable domain reads GAGVSQSPSNKVTEKGKDVELRCDPISGHTALYWYRQSLGQGLEFLIYFQGNSAPDKSGLPSDRFSAERTGGSVSTLTIQRTQQEDSAVYLCASSLVRALSEQYFGPGTRLTVT.

This chain connects TRBV5-6 to TRBJ2-1; D gene uncertain. CDR1 is SGHDT, CDR2 YYEEEE, per germline. This CDR3 has 13 amino acids. Trimming stripped 1 base from V and 8 bases from J, with 10 bases between. The DNA for the CDR3 is TGTGCCAGCAGCTTGCTAGTGGTAGATGAGCAGTTCTTC. Amino acid sequence: CASSLLVVDEQFF.

This clonotype was recorded at least ten times. The gene calls are TRBV7-2 and TRBJ2-7; 7 bases map to TRBD2. The CDR3 runs 14 residues. Germline V gene data show CDR1 as SGHTA and CDR2 as FQGNSA. Trimming removed 0 bases from V and 2 bases from J; junction bases left unmatched: 1. The CDR3 bases are TGTGCCAGCAGCTTAGCGGGAGGGCCCTACGAGCAGTACTTC. Translated: CASSLAGGPYEQYF.

This clonotype was seen a few times. The genes are TRBV12-3 or TRBV12-4 and TRBJ2-3; D call uncertain. The V and J ends lost 8 bases and 3 bases respectively, with 15 bases between them. There are 14 residues in the CDR3. The CDR3 region has the DNA TGTGCCAGCGGAAGCAGCGAAGCAACAGATACGCAGTATTTT. Translation gives CASGSSEATDTQYF.

This clonotype was recorded a few times. The genes are TRBV20-1 and TRBJ2-7; 12 nucleotides line up with TRBD2. CDR1 DFQATT and CDR2 SNEGSKA come from the germline V gene (reference sequence). V was clipped by 0 bases and J by 0 bases; unmatched bases: 0. The CDR3 loop spans 15 amino acids. CDR3 sequence: CSARELAGGSYEQYF. In nucleotides, the CDR3 is TGCAGTGCTAGAGAACTAGCGGGGGGCTCCTACGAGCAGTACTTC.

This chain links TRBV20-1 with TRBJ1-2; tentatively, D is TRBD1 (5 bases). The CDR3 covers 12 residues. CDR1 and CDR2 from the germline V gene are DFQATT and SNEGSKA (reference sequence). The CDR3 loop is CSSDSRIGGYTF. DNA for the CDR3: TGCAGCTCCGACAGTCGAATAGGTGGCTACACCTTC.

The V call is TRBV29-1, the J call TRBJ2-3; D may correspond to TRBD1 or TRBD2 (5 bases each). In germline, CDR1 is SQVTM, CDR2 ANQGSEA. The CDR3 has 11 amino acids. Trimming took off 7 bases at V and 7 bases at J, with 12 bases between the two ends. CDR3 in amino acids: CSAPGRHTQYF. CDR3 DNA sequence: TGCAGCGCTCCGGGACGGCATACGCAGTATTTT.

This clonotype showed up just a few times. The V call is TRBV7-9, the J call TRBJ2-3; tentative D call: TRBD1 (5 bases). Germline CDR1 reads SEHNR; CDR2 reads FQNEAQ (reference sequence). The CDR3 is 11 amino acids. Trimming left V 7 bases short and J 6 bases short, with 8 bases between. CDR3 DNA: TGTGCCAGCACCAAGGGGGATACGCAGTATTTT. Translated: CASTKGDTQYF. Together with reference TRBV7-9 and TRBJ2-3, the CDR3 gives the full variable domain: DTGVSQNPRHKITKRGQNVTFRCDPISEHNRLYWYRQTLGQGPEFLTYFQNEAQLEKSRLLSDRFSAERPKGSFSTLEIQRTEQGDSAMYLCASTKGDTQYFGPGTRLTVL.

The chain recombines TRBV25-1 with TRBJ1-6, with TRBD1 as a possible D gene (6 bases). Germline-derived CDR1 and CDR2 are MGHDK and SYGVNS. The CDR3 covers 15 residues. V lost 3 bases to trimming and J lost 9 bases, with 15 bases between them. CDR3 protein: CASSDPKGGPSPLHF. In DNA, the CDR3 is TGTGCCAGCAGTGATCCCAAGGGGGGTCCTTCACCCCTCCACTTT.

This chain connects TRBV12-3 or TRBV12-4 to TRBJ1-2, with a possible D match to TRBD1 (5 bases). V lost 1 base and J lost 8, with 11 bases in between. The CDR3 is 13 residues long. The chain's CDR3 is CASSLGGAGGYTF. DNA of the CDR3: TGTGCCAGCAGTTTAGGAGGGGCAGGGGGCTACACCTTC.

The gene calls are TRBV29-1 and TRBJ1-2, with TRBD1 matching over 9 bases. The CDR3 length is 14 residues. Losses at the gene ends were 4 bases for V and 3 bases for J; bases not matched to a gene: 6. The germline V gene encodes CDR1 SQVTM and CDR2 ANQGSEA. Written as DNA, the CDR3 is TGCAGCGTTGGTTGGGGACAGGGATACTATGGCTACACCTTC. This translates into CSVGWGQGYYGYTF.

The chain uses TRBV15 and TRBJ1-2, with D unresolved. Trimming took 1 base from V and 5 from J, leaving 8 bases between them. This CDR3 is 13 amino acids long. CDR1 is LNHNV and CDR2 is YYDKDF in the germline V gene (reference sequence). The CDR3 is CATSRGADYGYTF. CDR3 nucleotide sequence: TGTGCCACCAGCAGAGGGGCGGATTATGGCTACACCTTC.

This clonotype was seen many times. This chain links TRBV5-5 with TRBJ2-3; no definite D call. V lost 3 bases and J lost 4, with 9 bases in between. This CDR3 has 13 amino acids. Germline V gene data show CDR1 as SGHKS and CDR2 as YYEKEE (reference sequence). CDR3 sequence: CASSSPAADTQYF. The CDR3 region has the DNA TGTGCCAGCAGCTCCCCGGCGGCAGATACGCAGTATTTT.

This clonotype has only a few counts. The chain employs TRBV6-5 and TRBJ1-2; 8 nucleotides align to TRBD1. The CDR3 is 15 residues long. The J segment lost 4 bases and the V segment lost 4 bases, leaving 8 bases of the junction unmatched. Germline CDR1 and CDR2: MNHEY and SVGAGI. CDR3 bases: TGTGCCAGCAGTTTGAGACCGGGACAGGTCTATGGCTACACCTTC. It yields the protein CASSLRPGQVYGYTF.

This chain uses TRBV19 with TRBJ1-1; the D is unclear. V was pared by 8 bases and J by 1 base, with 14 bases between. CDR3 size: 14 residues. Germline loops: CDR1 LNHDA, CDR2 SQIVND (reference sequence). The chain's CDR3 is CASSAYRGNTEAFF. The DNA of the CDR3 is TGTGCCAGTTCCGCATATCGGGGGAACACTGAAGCTTTCTTT. Full variable domain (rest looked up from reference TRBV19 and TRBJ1-1): DGGITQSPKYLFRKEGQNVTLSCEQNLNHDAMYWYRQDPGQGLRLIYYSQIVNDFQKGDIAEGYSVSREKKESFPLTVTSAQKNPTAFYLCASSAYRGNTEAFFGQGTRLTVV.